These 22 T cell receptor beta chains were all obtained from the same sample, sequenced in a study of cytomegalovirus exposure and HLA in healthy donors. The PCR ran on 60 Vbeta and 13 Jbeta primers. The assay was immunoSEQ multiplex PCR, and TCRdb's table has in-frame clones only and misses some. In the table there are approximately 44,000 clones, roughly 60% of which are singletons. The sample consisted of PBMCs. The receptors shown here come from a human donor in good health.

The chain uses TRBV2 and TRBJ1-1, with D uncertain. The CDR3 spans 12 residues. V was trimmed by 6 bases and J by 1 base, leaving 6 bases between them. Germline V gene data show CDR1 as SNHLY and CDR2 as FYNNEI. The CDR3 DNA is TGTGCCAGCAGGGGCCGGAACACTGAAGCTTTCTTT. Translated: CASRGRNTEAFF.

The chain employs TRBV4-1 and TRBJ1-3; no firm D call. The germline V gene encodes CDR1 MGHRA and CDR2 YSYEKL. V lost 0 bases and J 2 bases, leaving 8 bases between the germline ends. The CDR3 is 15 residues long. CDR3 sequence reads: CASSQDSRAGNTIYF. Here the CDR3 DNA reads TGCGCCAGCAGCCAAGACTCGCGGGCTGGAAACACCATATATTTT.

A few counts support this clone. The chain links TRBV5-4 to TRBJ2-3; D gene unclear. V was trimmed by 0 bases and J by 6 bases, leaving 5 bases between them. In germline, CDR1 is SGHNT, CDR2 YYREEE (reference sequence). This CDR3 contains 12 residues. CDR3 sequence (DNA): TGTGCCAGCAGCTTGGACAGCGATACGCAGTATTTT. Protein: CASSLDSDTQYF. Filled out from reference TRBV5-4 and TRBJ2-3, the complete variable domain reads ETGVTQSPTHLIKTRGQQVTLRCSSQSGHNTVSWYQQALGQGPQFIFQYYREEENGRGNFPPRFSGLQFPNYSSELNVNALELDDSALYLCASSLDSDTQYFGPGTRLTVL.

The rearrangement joins TRBV7-2 to TRBJ1-1, with TRBD1 as a possible D gene (6 bases). CDR1 and CDR2 from the germline V gene are SGHTA and FQGNSA. The CDR3 length is 15 residues. V was shortened by 3 bases and J by 11 bases, with 22 bases between the two germline ends. Here the CDR3 reads CASSLLNSGRGMAFF. The DNA of the CDR3 is TGTGCCAGCAGCTTGTTGAACTCGGGCAGGGGCATGGCTTTCTTT.

The chain joins TRBV6-1 to TRBJ1-5; TRBD1 agrees at 7 bases. With V trimmed by 6 bases and J by 4 bases, 6 bases remained unmatched. The CDR3 consists of 14 residues. Germline CDR1 is MNHNS and CDR2 is SASEGT. The chain's CDR3 is CASRQTGLNQPQHF. CDR3 in DNA: TGTGCCAGCAGACAGACAGGGTTGAATCAGCCCCAGCATTTT.

This clone was counted a few times. The rearrangement uses TRBV2 and TRBJ1-5; D might be TRBD1 (6 bases). V lost 6 bases and J 9 bases, leaving 18 bases between the germline ends. This CDR3 region has 14 residues. Per germline, CDR1 SNHLY and CDR2 FYNNEI. CDR3 residues: CASSLRGVLMPQHF. CDR3 sequence (DNA): TGTGCCAGCAGCCTCAGGGGCGTCTTAATGCCCCAGCATTTT.

The chain recombines TRBV30 with TRBJ2-3; the match to TRBD2 covers 7 bases. V dropped 3 bases and J dropped 2; count of bases not matched to a gene: 5. Germline-derived CDR1 and CDR2 are GTSNPN and SVGIG (reference sequence). The CDR3 contains 14 residues. Here the CDR3 DNA reads TGTGCCTGGAGAGCAGCGGGGTACACAGATACGCAGTATTTT. Encoded protein: CAWRAAGYTDTQYF.

The rearrangement joins TRBV7-8 to TRBJ2-7, with 7 positions matching TRBD1. Looked up from germline, CDR1 is SGHVS and CDR2 is FQNEAQ. V lost 5 bases, J lost 7 bases, and 17 bases stayed unmatched. CDR3 size: 16 residues. The CDR3 DNA sequence: TGTGCCAGCAGCGCGCAATCGGGACAGTCGGATGGGGAGCAGTACTTC. As protein: CASSAQSGQSDGEQYF.

Only a few counts were recorded for this clone. This chain connects TRBV7-2 to TRBJ2-5, with 12 bases matching TRBD2. CDR3 length equals 16 residues. CDR1 and CDR2 from the germline V gene are SGHTA and FQGNSA. With V trimmed by 5 bases and J by 1 base, 5 bases remained unmatched. This CDR3 is CASSRTSGGIQETQYF. The DNA for the CDR3 is TGTGCCAGCAGCCGTACTAGCGGGGGGATCCAAGAGACCCAGTACTTC. The complete variable domain, with remaining parts taken from reference TRBV7-2 and TRBJ2-5, reads GAGVSQSPSNKVTEKGKDVELRCDPISGHTALYWYRQSLGQGLEFLIYFQGNSAPDKSGLPSDRFSAERTGGSVSTLTIQRTQQEDSAVYLCASSRTSGGIQETQYFGPGTRLLVL.

This clone has just a few counts. The chain recombines TRBV7-3 with TRBJ1-1; 8 bases fit TRBD1. The CDR3 sequence is 14 residues long. V lost 2 bases, J lost 5 bases, and 4 bases stayed unmatched. Germline CDR1 is SGHTA and CDR2 is FQGTGA. The CDR3 loop is CASSLAGGATEAFF. In nucleotides, the CDR3 is TGTGCCAGCAGCTTAGCAGGGGGCGCGACTGAAGCTTTCTTT.

J is TRBJ1-2 and V is TRBV18, with 8 bases matching TRBD1. Germline loops: CDR1 KGHSH, CDR2 LQKENI. V was pared by 3 bases and J by 8 bases, with 8 bases of the junction left unmatched. This CDR3 region has 14 residues. The CDR3 spells CASSPDRVGRGYTF. CDR3 DNA: TGTGCCAGCTCACCGGACAGGGTCGGGAGGGGCTACACCTTC.

V is TRBV6-1 and J is TRBJ1-2; 8 nucleotides match TRBD1. V gave up 5 bases and J gave up 7 bases; unmatched junction bases: 9. Germline V CDR1 and CDR2: MNHNS, SASEGT. The CDR3 is 14 residues long. The CDR3 DNA is TGTGCCAGCAGTAATACAGGGGGAAGGTTTGGCTACACCTTC. The encoded protein is CASSNTGGRFGYTF.

The chain has TRBV9 and TRBJ2-4; no clear D. Per the germline V gene, CDR1 is SGDLS and CDR2 is YYNGEE. The CDR3 is 16 amino acids. Trimming left V 4 bases short and J 0 bases short, with 14 bases between. The CDR3 DNA is TGTGCCAGCAGCCCCGAATCCTATATAGCCAAAAACATTCAGTACTTC. It is translated as CASSPESYIAKNIQYF.

This clone has only a few counts. The chain links TRBV6-8 to TRBJ2-3; 12 nucleotides agree with TRBD2. The CDR3 runs 15 residues. Germline CDR1 reads MNHGY; CDR2 reads SAAAGT. The trim removed 6 bases at V and 4 bases at J, leaving 5 bases unmatched. CDR3 bases: TGTGCCAGCAGCCTAGCGGGGGGGAATTCAGATACGCAGTATTTT. Its translation is CASSLAGGNSDTQYF.

V is TRBV15 and J is TRBJ1-2, with D perhaps matching TRBD1 (5 bases). CDR1 is LNHNV, CDR2 YYDKDF, per germline (reference sequence). Trimming stripped 0 bases from V and 8 bases from J, with 16 bases between. The CDR3 totals 15 residues. The CDR3 region has the DNA TGTGCCACCAGCAGAGATCCAGGGTCGCTGCTGGGCTACACCTTC. Its protein is CATSRDPGSLLGYTF.

This clone came up a few times. V is TRBV4-1 and J is TRBJ1-5, with 8 bases aligning to TRBD1. Germline values: CDR1 MGHRA, CDR2 YSYEKL. Trimming removed 0 bases from V and 2 bases from J; junction bases left unmatched: 6. CDR3 length equals 17 residues. CDR3 sequence reads: CASSQDPSTGGNQPQHF. CDR3 coding DNA: TGCGCCAGCAGCCAAGACCCCTCGACAGGGGGCAATCAGCCCCAGCATTTT.

The rearrangement links TRBV5-1 to TRBJ1-4, with D possibly matching TRBD1 (6 bases). Trimming took off 4 bases at V and 5 bases at J, with 9 bases between the two ends. Germline CDR1 SGHRS, CDR2 YFSETQ. The CDR3 runs to 13 residues. The chain's CDR3 is CASSPGQNEKLFF. The CDR3 DNA reads as TGCGCCAGCAGCCCTGGACAGAATGAAAAACTGTTTTTT.

This clone was found a few times. The CDR3 reads CACGQGMNTEAFF. The CDR3 DNA reads TGTGCCTGCGGCCAGGGGATGAACACTGAAGCTTTCTTT. The V and J genes are TRBV7-9 and TRBJ1-1, with D possibly matching TRBD1 (6 bases). This CDR3 is built from 13 residues. Trimming left V 11 bases short and J 0 bases short, with 13 bases between. The germline gives CDR1 SEHNR, CDR2 FQNEAQ (reference sequence).

The chain couples TRBV5-1 to TRBJ2-7, with D possibly matching TRBD1 (5 bases). Germline lookup yields CDR1 SGHRS and CDR2 YFSETQ. V was cut by 0 bases and J by 1 base, with 8 bases left in between. The CDR3 runs 14 residues. CDR3 DNA: TGCGCCAGCAGCTTGGGGGCAGGGTCCTACGAGCAGTACTTC. Translated: CASSLGAGSYEQYF.

This clone was seen more than once but under ten times. This chain connects TRBV9 to TRBJ2-7; possible D gene TRBD2, 6 bases. The CDR3 length is 17 residues. The V end lost 4 bases, the J end lost 6 bases, and 26 bases lay between the germline ends. CDR1 and CDR2 from the germline V gene are SGDLS and YYNGEE. CDR3 nucleotide sequence: TGTGCCAGCAGCCCAACCTCGCGGACACGGTGGGGGGTCGAGCAGTACTTC. This sequence encodes CASSPTSRTRWGVEQYF.

This rearrangement joins TRBV2 to TRBJ2-7, with 9 bases fitting TRBD2. V lost 7 bases, J lost 7 bases, and 8 bases stayed unmatched. Germline values: CDR1 SNHLY, CDR2 FYNNEI. The CDR3 sequence is 13 residues long. The CDR3 bases are TGTGCCAGCACCATCGCAGCGGGGGGTGAGCAGTACTTC. Protein: CASTIAAGGEQYF. The variable domain in full, with the rest retrieved from reference TRBV2 and TRBJ2-7, is EPEVTQTPSHQVTQMGQEVILRCVPISNHLYFYWYRQILGQKVEFLVSFYNNEISEKSEIFDDQFSVERPDGSNFTLKIRSTKLEDSAMYFCASTIAAGGEQYFGPGTRLTVT.

This clone was picked up a small number of times. This chain links TRBV7-8 with TRBJ2-3, with D unclear. The germline V gene encodes CDR1 SGHVS and CDR2 FQNEAQ. CDR3 size: 18 residues. V was clipped by 7 bases and J by 1 base, with 24 bases between them. CDR3 in amino acids: CASTREVASDAGTDTQYF. The CDR3 DNA sequence: TGTGCCAGCACCCGAGAGGTGGCTTCTGACGCGGGCACAGATACGCAGTATTTT.